This T cell receptor (beta chain) was captured by sequencing in a study of T cell repertoires in cytomegalovirus infection. As for the study in general: As its CMV epitopes, the study selected recently identified HLA-C-restricted and well-studied HLA-B-restricted targets. CMV infection together with matching HLA type was indicated by public TCR beta signatures. Whole-study findings and limits: The study found HLA-C-restricted CMV-specific TCR beta clonotypes dominating the ex vivo response.

Using its own MiXCR run on the reads, TCRdb lists one record per CDR3 protein. The sample holds 700,000 to 950,000 distinct CDR3 sequences, roughly 33% seen once. Deletions cut 5 bases from V and 2 bases from J, with 16 bases between. The CDR3 covers 15 residues. Germline CDR1 reads SGHVS; CDR2 reads FNYEAQ. Note on this clonotype: Its antigen is unidentified.

Source: cultured CD8+ T cells from PBMCs, taken from culture after CMV antigen stimulation. This chain joins TRBV7-6 and TRBJ2-7; D is tentatively TRBD1 or TRBD2 (7 bases each). This TCR was recovered from a human donor in good health (CMV status not recorded). Some clones in this sample may be carry-over from other donors' samples. The CDR3 region is CASSPGGSGTYEQYV. The CDR3, as DNA: TGTGCCAGCAGCCCAGGGGGAAGCGGGACCTACGAGCAGTACGTC.